The rows below give T cell receptor beta chains drawn from one sample of a study of T cells in Graves' hyperthyroidism and ophthalmopathy. Using its own MiXCR run on the multiplex PCR reads, TCRdb lists one record per CDR3 protein. The sample comprises about 770,000 distinct CDR3 sequences, 18% of which are singletons, and approximately 16% rests with the top ten. Sequencing was done on a sample of blood. These receptor sequences come from a woman between 45 and 65 years old with Graves' hyperthyroidism that later progressed to Graves' ophthalmopathy. CDR3s include the opening cysteine and the closing phenylalanine or tryptophan. Each record gives: V gene, J gene, CDR3 protein.

TRBV5-6	TRBJ2-5	CASSRQQVGGTQYF
TRBV6-1	TRBJ1-4	CASSLDHEKLFF
TRBV7-3	TRBJ2-6	CASSPDVWGTGANVLTF
TRBV7-2	TRBJ1-5	CASSLGPIQPQHF
TRBV7-8	TRBJ2-1	CASKSGGSYNEQFF
TRBV12-3/TRBV12-4	TRBJ1-1	CASSLEVVHNTEAFF
TRBV20-1	TRBJ1-1	CSAKNPRGVTEAFF
TRBV13	TRBJ2-7	CASRGLGHEQYF
TRBV25-1	TRBJ2-3	CASSEKIETLTDTQYF
TRBV7-8	TRBJ2-3	CASSFDRPTDTQYF
TRBV7-2	TRBJ2-5	CASSLAPAQETQYF
TRBV5-1	TRBJ1-4	CASSSWGPTGVGEKLFF
TRBV7-6	TRBJ2-2	CASSDRQGSSGELFF
TRBV11-2	TRBJ2-7	CASSGGTGDYHEQYF
TRBV3-1	TRBJ2-7	CASSHRMAGGRSYEQYF
TRBV5-1	TRBJ1-2	CASSLAGVRQDYGYTF
TRBV6-5	TRBJ1-1	CASSYEQNTEAFF
TRBV5-1	TRBJ1-2	CASSRQTGYYGYTF
TRBV9	TRBJ1-6	CASSGGATYNSPLHF
TRBV12-5	TRBJ2-5	CASGSVPAGQETQYF
TRBV6-1	TRBJ2-3	CASTPGGWGSSVDTQYF
TRBV3-1	TRBJ2-2	CASSDRGYTGELFF
TRBV7-3	TRBJ2-7	CASSPQAGAYEQYF
TRBV6-1	TRBJ2-5	CASRVSIGETQYF
TRBV11-2	TRBJ1-2	CASSSEQGPANYGYTF
TRBV7-2	TRBJ2-3	CASSLVSLAADTQYF
TRBV27	TRBJ2-1	CASSFGVLGVGEQFF
TRBV5-1	TRBJ1-4	CASSLYGQDNEKLFF
TRBV30	TRBJ2-3	CAWSDNSGFTDTQYF
TRBV19	TRBJ1-1	CASSIDPSSLNTEAFF